This entry describes one T cell receptor beta chain. The CDR3 extends over 16 amino acids. Germline lookup yields CDR1 SGDLS and CDR2 YYNGEE. Trimming removed 3 bases from V and 1 base from J, with 15 bases in between. These data are taken from a study of cytomegalovirus exposure and HLA in healthy donors. PCR used 60 Vbeta primers and 13 Jbeta primers. The protocol was immunoSEQ multiplex PCR, while the TCRdb copy is restricted to in-frame clones and leaves out a portion. The table gives roughly 54,000 clones; the top ten clones make up 9% to 15% of it. The sample taken for sequencing was PBMCs. This TCR was recovered from a woman between 25 and 40 years old in good health and CMV-seropositive. The chain carries TRBV9 and TRBJ2-3; the D is unclear. CDR3 region: CASSATRIIGTDTQYF. In DNA, the CDR3 is TGTGCCAGCAGCGCAACCAGAATAATCGGCACAGATACGCAGTATTTT. Looking up the rest from reference TRBV9 and TRBJ2-3 gives the full variable domain: DSGVTQTPKHLITATGQRVTLRCSPRSGDLSVYWYQQSLDQGLQFLIQYYNGEERAKGNILERFSAQQFPDLHSELNLSSLELGDSALYFCASSATRIIGTDTQYFGPGTRLTVL.